This T cell receptor beta chain derives from a study of blood T cells in healthy people across ages. The second PCR ran about 6 to 12 cycles with a sample-barcoded 5' primer and J-beta primers. A single record per CDR3 protein comes from TCRdb applying MiXCR to the 5' RACE reads. The repertoire holds around 1,100,000 distinct CDR3 sequences, with around two fifths as singletons. The CDR3 extends over 15 amino acids. V was cut by 6 bases and J by 0 bases, with 9 bases left in between. CDR1 MNHNS and CDR2 SASEGT come from the germline V gene. The sequence was collected from a man in his late teens or twenties in good health. Input material: blood. V gene TRBV6-1 combines with J gene TRBJ2-6, with no clear D. CDR3 sequence (DNA): TGTGCCAGCAGCAAAGCGCTCTCTGGGGCCAACGTCCTGACTTTC. This encodes CASSKALSGANVLTF.